The subject of this entry is one T cell receptor (beta chain). Other nucleotide sequences in the sample specify the same CDR3. This entry is derived from a study of blood T cell repertoires in COVID-19. For the study at large: COVID-19 samples from acute and convalescent phases originated in the United States, Italy and Spain. Sample material is recorded as cDNA or gDNA derived from T cells, B-cell-depleted T cells, or PBMCs.

Trimming pared 6 bases from V and 4 bases from J, leaving 6 bases between. There are 11 residues in the CDR3. The germline CDR1 and CDR2 sequences are MDHEN and SYDVKM. Repertoires were generated with immunoSEQ multiplex PCR, while TCRdb's copy carries only in-frame clones and drops some. Of some 130,000 clones listed, around 88% are singletons. Material: peripheral blood. The source of this sequence is a man aged 45-65 years with acute or convalescent COVID-19. The V gene is TRBV28, the J gene TRBJ1-1; D remains ambiguous. Here the CDR3 reads CASSSRTEAFF. CDR3 nucleotides: TGTGCCAGCAGCTCGCGCACTGAAGCTTTCTTT.